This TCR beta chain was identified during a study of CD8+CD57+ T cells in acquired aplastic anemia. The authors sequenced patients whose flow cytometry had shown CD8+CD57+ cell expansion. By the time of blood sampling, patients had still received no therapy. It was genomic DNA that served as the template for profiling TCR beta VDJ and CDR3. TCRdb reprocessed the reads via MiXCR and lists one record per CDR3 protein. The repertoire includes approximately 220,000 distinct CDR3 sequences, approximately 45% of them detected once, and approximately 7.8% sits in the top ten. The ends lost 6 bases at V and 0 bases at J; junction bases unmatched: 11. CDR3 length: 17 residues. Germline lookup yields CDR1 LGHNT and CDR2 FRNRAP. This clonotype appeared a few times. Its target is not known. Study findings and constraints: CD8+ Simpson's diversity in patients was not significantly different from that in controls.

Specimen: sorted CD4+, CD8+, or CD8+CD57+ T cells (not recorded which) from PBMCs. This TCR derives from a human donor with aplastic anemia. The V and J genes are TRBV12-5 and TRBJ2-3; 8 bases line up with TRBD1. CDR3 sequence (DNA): TGTGCTAGTGGCTTTTTTTTGGGACAGGTTAGCACAGATACGCAGTATTTT. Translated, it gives CASGFFLGQVSTDTQYF.